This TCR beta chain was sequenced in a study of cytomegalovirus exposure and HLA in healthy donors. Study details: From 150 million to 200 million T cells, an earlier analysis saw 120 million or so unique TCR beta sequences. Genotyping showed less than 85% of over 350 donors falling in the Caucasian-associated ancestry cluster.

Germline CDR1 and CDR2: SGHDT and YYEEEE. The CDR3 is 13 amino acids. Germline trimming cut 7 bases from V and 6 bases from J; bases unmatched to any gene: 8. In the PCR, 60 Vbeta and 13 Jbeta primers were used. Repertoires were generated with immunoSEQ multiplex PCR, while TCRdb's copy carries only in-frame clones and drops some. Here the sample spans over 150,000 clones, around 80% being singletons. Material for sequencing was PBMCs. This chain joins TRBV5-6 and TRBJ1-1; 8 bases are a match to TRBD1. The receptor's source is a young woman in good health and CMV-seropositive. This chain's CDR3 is CASFQDRVAEAFF. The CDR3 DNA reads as TGTGCCAGCTTCCAGGACAGGGTCGCTGAAGCTTTCTTT.